These 7 T cell receptor beta chains were all obtained from the same sample, sequenced in a study of T cells after somatic rescue of genetic block. This table comes from immunoSEQ multiplex PCR, and its TCRdb copy is limited to in-frame clones, with some not included. The sample has 80,000 to 90,000 clones, approximately 90% seen once. What was sequenced was peripheral blood mononuclear cells (PBMCs). The receptors stem from a woman aged 18-29 years.

J is TRBJ2-1 and V is TRBV27, with 8 bases matching TRBD2. Trimming cost V 5 bases and J 3 bases; bases outside gene matches: 6. The CDR3 extends over 15 amino acids. Germline values: CDR1 MNHEY, CDR2 SMNVEV (reference sequence). The CDR3 DNA reads as TGTGCCAGCAGTCCACAACTAGCGGACTACAATGAGCAGTTCTTC. Its translation: CASSPQLADYNEQFF.

The chain combines TRBV27 with TRBJ2-2, with 8 bases that match TRBD2. The J segment lost 2 bases and the V segment lost 6 bases, leaving 11 bases of the junction unmatched. CDR1 and CDR2 from the germline V gene are MNHEY and SMNVEV (reference sequence). The CDR3 loop spans 17 amino acids. The CDR3 nucleotides read TGTGCCAGCAGCCCCTTTCGAGCGGGAGCAAACACCGGGGAGCTGTTTTTT. This codes for CASSPFRAGANTGELFF.

Only one count was recorded for this clone. V usage is TRBV27 and J usage is TRBJ2-1; D might be TRBD2 (6 bases). With 7 bases removed from V and 5 bases from J, the gap between germline ends came to 21 bases. The CDR3 consists of 16 residues. Germline V gene sequence: CDR1 MNHEY, CDR2 SMNVEV (reference sequence). The CDR3 DNA sequence: TGTGCCAGCAAAAGAGCCGGCGGGAACCCAAACAATGAGCAGTTCTTC. It encodes CASKRAGGNPNNEQFF.

This rearrangement joins TRBV29-1 to TRBJ2-1; TRBD2 aligns across 12 bases. CDR3 length: 15 residues. In germline, CDR1 is SQVTM, CDR2 ANQGSEA. J was trimmed by 6 bases and V by 6 bases; bases with no gene match: 9. The CDR3 here is CSVAMTSGRFNEQFF. The DNA for the CDR3 is TGCAGCGTGGCGATGACTAGCGGGAGATTCAATGAGCAGTTCTTC.

This clone was detected once. The chain recombines TRBV29-1 with TRBJ2-5; a possible D gene is TRBD2 (5 bases). V lost 4 bases and J lost 1, with 13 bases in between. This CDR3 has 14 amino acids. In germline, CDR1 is SQVTM, CDR2 ANQGSEA. The CDR3 here is CSVVGDRGQETQYF. CDR3 in DNA: TGCAGCGTTGTCGGGGATCGGGGCCAAGAGACCCAGTACTTC.

The chain links TRBV5-4 to TRBJ1-3; TRBD1 might be the D (6 bases). CDR1 and CDR2 from the germline V gene are SGHNT and YYREEE (reference sequence). The CDR3 totals 15 residues. Trimming removed 0 bases at V and 0 bases at J, with 7 bases between. The CDR3: CASSLGGGSGNTIYF. CDR3 bases: TGTGCCAGCAGCTTGGGAGGGGGCTCTGGAAACACCATATATTTT. The complete variable domain, with remaining parts taken from reference TRBV5-4 and TRBJ1-3, reads ETGVTQSPTHLIKTRGQQVTLRCSSQSGHNTVSWYQQALGQGPQFIFQYYREEENGRGNFPPRFSGLQFPNYSSELNVNALELDDSALYLCASSLGGGSGNTIYFGEGSWLTVV.

The J gene is TRBJ1-5, the V gene TRBV12-5; D is uncertain. The germline gives CDR1 LGHNT, CDR2 FRNRAP. Trimming shortened V by 6 bases and J by 0 bases, and 21 bases separated the two germline ends. The CDR3 consists of 18 residues. CDR3 nucleotide sequence: TGTGCTAGTGGACCGGGAGGTGTGGGGATCCATAGCAATCAGCCCCAGCATTTT. It specifies CASGPGGVGIHSNQPQHF. Based on the CDR3 plus reference TRBV12-5 and TRBJ1-5, the full variable domain is DARVTQTPRHKVTEMGQEVTMRCQPILGHNTVFWYRQTMMQGLELLAYFRNRAPLDDSGMPKDRFSAEMPDATLATLKIQPSEPRDSAVYFCASGPGGVGIHSNQPQHFGDGTRLSIL.